This TCR beta chain was captured in a study of T cell changes during pregnancy in multiple sclerosis. Trimming took off 3 bases at V and 4 bases at J, with 12 bases between the two ends. The CDR3 is made up of 14 amino acids. CDR1 and CDR2 from the germline V gene are SGHRS and YFSETQ. Generated by immunoSEQ multiplex PCR, the TCRdb table keeps only in-frame clones and is missing some. This table has fewer than 55,000 clones, roughly 92% appearing once. The clonotype originates from a female donor with multiple sclerosis, enrolled in a pregnancy study. The sample was peripheral blood. This chain joins TRBV5-1 and TRBJ2-3; D not certain. CDR3 sequence: CASSSPMGADTQYF. Here the CDR3 DNA reads TGCGCCAGCAGCTCGCCAATGGGCGCAGATACGCAGTATTTT.